This TCR beta chain stems from a study of a mutant IDH1 vaccine in newly diagnosed glioma. Study-wide context: Beforehand, treatment had been radiotherapy, temozolomide, or both; the majority received both. Overall study results and limits: Vaccination elicited immune responses in 90% to 95% of patients.

The time point: baseline, week 1 (first vaccination visit). Treatment indicated: pre-vaccination baseline after standard-of-care therapy. Donor diagnoses consisted of new WHO grade 3 or 4 IDH1-mutant, ATRX-lost astrocytomas. This clone showed up just once. Its antigen is as yet unknown. The protocol was immunoSEQ multiplex PCR, while the TCRdb copy is restricted to in-frame clones and leaves out a portion. This table holds 95,000 to 100,000 clones, roughly 89% found once. Germline assignment: CDR1 MNHEY and CDR2 SVGAGI. V lost 2 bases and J lost 0, with 11 bases in between. The CDR3 is 16 residues long.

Source: PBMCs, taken from a glioma patient treated with radiotherapy, temozolomide or both. The sequence came from a woman in her 50s with glioma. The chain recombines TRBV6-5 with TRBJ2-1, with D uncertain. In DNA, the CDR3 is TGTGCCAGCAGTTACGGGTTTGTGAGCTCCTACAATGAGCAGTTCTTC. Its protein product is CASSYGFVSSYNEQFF.